These T cell receptor beta chains were read from a single sample in a study of OX40 agonist ivuxolimab in advanced cancers. The data were produced by immunoSEQ multiplex PCR, yet TCRdb's version contains in-frame clones alone and is incomplete. The table records 35,000 to 45,000 clones, more than 75% of them present only once. The specimen comprised CD4+ or CD8+ T cells sorted from blood, sampled in a trial of the OX40 agonist ivuxolimab. These receptors originate from an adult with an advanced solid tumor such as melanoma, head and neck, liver or kidney cancer. Both conserved end residues are part of each CDR3. A D gene is named only where the DNA matches it firmly. The size entry is marked missing in some rows and otherwise reads once, few, many or a size class.

TRBD2 | TRBJ2-3 | TRBV7-8 | - | TGTGCCAGCAGCGCACGGACTAGCGGGGACCTTAGCACAGATACGCAGTATTTT | CASSARTSGDLSTDTQYF
TRBD1 | TRBJ1-1 | TRBV2 | - | TGTGCCAGCAGTCCGGGACAGGGGGCCTTTGAAGCTTTCTTT | CASSPGQGAFEAFF
- | TRBJ2-1 | TRBV9 | - | TGTGCCAGCAGCGCATGGTATGGAAATAATGAGCAGTTCTTC | CASSAWYGNNEQFF
TRBD1 | TRBJ1-2 | TRBV28 | - | TGTGCCAGCAGTTTCTCAGGGGGCTTCTATGGCTACACCTTC | CASSFSGGFYGYTF
TRBD1 | TRBJ1-1 | TRBV29-1 | - | TGCAGCGCCCCGGGACAGGGAAATAATGAAGCTTTCTTT | CSAPGQGNNEAFF
- | TRBJ2-5 | TRBV9 | - | TGTGCCAGCGACCCCCTTGGGAATCCCCAAGAGACCCAGTACTTC | CASDPLGNPQETQYF
TRBD2 | TRBJ2-7 | TRBV7-9 | - | TGTGCCAGCAGCCAGAGCGGGAGGGGGTACGAGCAGTACTTC | CASSQSGRGYEQYF
TRBD2 | TRBJ2-3 | TRBV11-3 | - | TGTGCCAGCAGCTCCGATTTACTAGCGCCAAGCACAGATACGCAGTATTTT | CASSSDLLAPSTDTQYF
- | TRBJ1-1 | TRBV19 | - | TGTGCCAGTATGGTGTCTCTGATTGGAGGTGAAGCTTTCTTT | CASMVSLIGGEAFF
- | TRBJ1-1 | TRBV7-9 | - | TGTGCCAGCAGCTTAGAAGTCCCGGGGACGCGACCTGAAGCTTTCTTT | CASSLEVPGTRPEAFF
- | TRBJ2-7 | TRBV6-6 | - | TGTGCCAGCAGTTACTCGACTCACAGGGACGAGCAGTACTTC | CASSYSTHRDEQYF
- | TRBJ2-7 | TRBV29-1 | - | TGCAGCGTTGAAGATAGCGGCTACGAGCAGTACTTC | CSVEDSGYEQYF
TRBD1 | TRBJ1-3 | TRBV10-3 | - | TGTGCCATCAGTGAGACGGGACAGGGGAGCGGAAACACCATATATTTT | CAISETGQGSGNTIYF
- | TRBJ1-6 | TRBV7-8 | few | TGTGCCAGCAGCTTAGCAGGGCCGTCCTATAATTCACCCCTCCACTTT | CASSLAGPSYNSPLHF
- | TRBJ2-7 | TRBV6-1 | - | TGTGCCAGCAGTGCTACGACTTTGAATCCAGGCGAGCAGTACTTC | CASSATTLNPGEQYF
TRBD2 | TRBJ2-1 | TRBV6-6 | - | TGTGCCAGCTCGCAGCGGGGCCCCTACAATGAGCAGTTCTTC | CASSQRGPYNEQFF
- | TRBJ2-7 | TRBV27 | few | TGTGCCAGCTGGCAAAGGGGGGCCCCCAAGCAGTACTTC | CASWQRGAPKQYF